Shown below are 19 T cell receptor beta chains from a single sample sequenced in a study of T cell repertoires and HLA-DP antigens. Sequenced by immunoSEQ multiplex PCR; TCRdb stores in-frame clones only, minus some. The table lists around 110,000 clones, 90% to 95% of them singletons. Their specific antigens are unknown. The material sequenced was CD4+ T cells from PBMCs. The receptor set was obtained from a woman aged 18 to 35 in good health and CMV-seronegative.

The chain is built from TRBV18 and TRBJ2-5; no clear D. CDR1 KGHSH and CDR2 LQKENI come from the germline V gene. V lost 0 bases and J lost 4, with 18 bases in between. This CDR3 spans 17 amino acids. The CDR3 here is CASSPPVGFGQRETQYF. CDR3 sequence (DNA): TGTGCCAGCTCACCACCGGTGGGTTTCGGGCAAAGAGAGACCCAGTACTTC.

The rearrangement links TRBV19 to TRBJ2-1; D gene ambiguous. The germline CDR1 and CDR2 sequences are LNHDA and SQIVND (reference sequence). V lost 7 bases, J lost 15 bases, and 16 bases lay in between. The CDR3 has 11 residues. CDR3 sequence: CASNHNGLWFF. For the CDR3, the DNA is TGTGCCAGTAATCATAACGGATTGTGGTTCTTC. Using reference TRBV19 and TRBJ2-1 for the parts outside the CDR3, the full variable domain is DGGITQSPKYLFRKEGQNVTLSCEQNLNHDAMYWYRQDPGQGLRLIYYSQIVNDFQKGDIAEGYSVSREKKESFPLTVTSAQKNPTAFYLCASNHNGLWFFGPGTRLTVL.

The chain is built from TRBV7-3 and TRBJ2-1; D ambiguous. CDR1 and CDR2 from the germline V gene are SGHTA and FQGTGA. This CDR3 spans 13 amino acids. V lost 0 bases and J 4 bases, leaving 4 bases between the germline ends. CDR3 nucleotides: TGTGCCAGCAGCTTAACGGAATACAATGAGCAGTTCTTC. Protein sequence: CASSLTEYNEQFF.

The chain uses TRBV5-1 and TRBJ2-1; D is possibly TRBD1 or TRBD2 (5 bases each). Trimming left V 0 bases short and J 6 bases short, with 16 bases between. Germline V gene sequence: CDR1 SGHRS, CDR2 YFSETQ. This CDR3 has 16 residues. This CDR3 is CASSLGVGARSNEQFF. DNA for the CDR3: TGCGCCAGCAGCTTGGGGGTCGGGGCCCGATCCAATGAGCAGTTCTTC. The whole variable domain, filled in from reference TRBV5-1 and TRBJ2-1, reads KAGVTQTPRYLIKTRGQQVTLSCSPISGHRSVSWYQQTPGQGLQFLFEYFSETQRNKGNFPGRFSGRQFSNSRSEMNVSTLELGDSALYLCASSLGVGARSNEQFFGPGTRLTVL.

V usage is TRBV27 and J usage is TRBJ2-2; 11 nucleotides line up with TRBD1. CDR3 size: 16 residues. Germline CDR1 and CDR2: MNHEY and SMNVEV (reference sequence). Germline trimming cut 5 bases from V and 4 bases from J; bases unmatched to any gene: 6. The chain's CDR3 is CASSQRTGGVTGELFF. The DNA of the CDR3 is TGTGCCAGCAGTCAAAGGACAGGGGGCGTCACCGGGGAGCTGTTTTTT.

The V and J genes are TRBV13 and TRBJ1-2, with D hard to call. This CDR3 is 15 amino acids long. V shed 5 bases and J shed 2 bases, with 15 bases lying between them. CDR1 is PRHDT and CDR2 is FYEKMQ in the germline V gene (reference sequence). The DNA of the CDR3 is TGTGCCAGCAGCCCGGGAGGCGCATGGAACTATGGCTACACCTTC. Translated, it gives CASSPGGAWNYGYTF.

This rearrangement joins TRBV18 to TRBJ1-1; 7 bases map to TRBD1. This CDR3 contains 16 residues. The germline gives CDR1 KGHSH, CDR2 LQKENI. J gave up 4 bases and V 4 bases, and 12 bases lay outside the gene matches. CDR3 in amino acids: CASSLRQGEGGTEAFF. The CDR3 DNA sequence: TGTGCCAGCTCACTCCGACAGGGTGAGGGCGGCACTGAAGCTTTCTTT.

The J gene is TRBJ1-6, the V gene TRBV6-6; the D is unclear. Looked up from germline, CDR1 is MNHNY and CDR2 is SVGAGI (reference sequence). CDR3 length equals 13 residues. The V gene lost 7 bases and the J gene lost 7 bases, with 11 bases spanning the gap. CDR3 in amino acids: CASNQVGNSPLHF. Here the CDR3 DNA reads TGTGCCAGCAACCAAGTGGGGAATTCACCCCTCCACTTT.

The genes are TRBV6-1 and TRBJ2-7, with D possibly being TRBD1 (6 bases). CDR3 length: 14 amino acids. The V and J ends lost 6 bases and 3 bases respectively, with 15 bases between them. Germline V gene data show CDR1 as MNHNS and CDR2 as SASEGT. For the CDR3, the DNA is TGTGCCAGCAGGGACCCAGGGGACGGCTACGAGCAGTACTTC. This sequence encodes CASRDPGDGYEQYF.

CDR3 in DNA: TGTGCCAGCAGCAGCCGGGACAGGGGTGACACCATATATTTT. Translating gives CASSSRDRGDTIYF. V gene TRBV5-4 combines with J gene TRBJ1-3; 10 nucleotides match TRBD1. The junction had 6 bases not matched to a gene; V was cut back by 4 bases and J by 8 bases. The CDR3 is 14 amino acids. Germline V gene data show CDR1 as SGHNT and CDR2 as YYREEE (reference sequence).

This chain uses TRBV11-2 with TRBJ2-1; D gene ambiguous. Trimming left V 1 base short and J 2 bases short, with 12 bases between. CDR3 size: 16 residues. The germline gives CDR1 SGHAT, CDR2 FQNNGV. CDR3 nucleotide sequence: TGTGCCAGCAGCTTAGTGGCGGTCCTTGCCTACAATGAGCAGTTCTTC. Translating gives CASSLVAVLAYNEQFF.

V is TRBV6-5 and J is TRBJ2-2; D is ambiguous. The CDR3 has 14 residues. The ends were cut back, 6 bases at V and 4 bases at J, with 12 bases in the middle. In germline, CDR1 is MNHEY, CDR2 SVGAGI. The CDR3 bases are TGTGCCAGCAGGACGAGAGGCGGCACCGGGGAGCTGTTTTTT. It encodes CASRTRGGTGELFF.

The chain carries TRBV28 and TRBJ2-7; TRBD2 matches at 14 bases. The CDR3 covers 18 residues. V lost 4 bases and J lost 4; bases outside the gene matches: 12. The germline CDR1 and CDR2 sequences are MDHEN and SYDVKM. The chain's CDR3 is CASSSVPGLAGVGYEQYF. As DNA, the CDR3 is TGTGCCAGCAGTTCCGTCCCGGGACTAGCGGGAGTGGGTTACGAGCAGTACTTC.

This chain links TRBV5-1 with TRBJ2-2; the D gene could be TRBD1 or TRBD2 (7 bases each). There are 16 residues in the CDR3. The V gene's germline CDR1 is SGHRS and CDR2 YFSETQ. V dropped 5 bases and J dropped 0 bases, with 14 bases sitting between them. The CDR3 DNA follows: TGCGCCAGCAGGGGAGGGGGCCCTTCGAACACCGGGGAGCTGTTTTTT. This sequence encodes CASRGGGPSNTGELFF.

CDR3 nucleotide sequence: TGTGCCAGTTTCGGAGATACGCAGTATTTT. Residues: CASFGDTQYF. The J gene is TRBJ2-3, the V gene TRBV28; D is undetermined. V shed 9 bases and J shed 5 bases, with 6 bases lying between them. This CDR3 is built from 10 residues. Germline loops: CDR1 MDHEN, CDR2 SYDVKM.

J is TRBJ2-3 and V is TRBV2; 13 bases align to TRBD2. The germline gives CDR1 SNHLY, CDR2 FYNNEI. The V gene end was trimmed by 0 bases and the J gene end by 2 bases; junction bases not matched to a gene: 5. The CDR3 loop spans 18 amino acids. CDR3 in amino acids: CASSEAQLAGGTTDTQYF. The CDR3 coding sequence is TGTGCCAGCAGTGAAGCGCAACTAGCGGGGGGGACCACAGATACGCAGTATTTT.

The chain couples TRBV6-1 to TRBJ2-5; no clear D. Trimming stripped 4 bases from V and 2 bases from J, with 11 bases between. Germline CDR1 reads MNHNS; CDR2 reads SASEGT. The CDR3 consists of 14 residues. The CDR3 reads CASSAPERQETQYF. DNA for the CDR3: TGTGCCAGCAGTGCGCCCGAGCGACAAGAGACCCAGTACTTC.

V gene TRBV6-6 combines with J gene TRBJ1-5, with no clear D. V gave up 4 bases and J gave up 6 bases, with 13 bases separating them. The CDR3 contains 14 residues. Germline V gene lookup returns CDR1 MNHNY and CDR2 SVGAGI (reference sequence). CDR3 coding DNA: TGTGCCAGCAGTTGGCCCTTGAGGAGTCAGCCCCAGCATTTT. It specifies CASSWPLRSQPQHF.

The CDR3 region has the DNA TGTGCCATCAGTGCCCCCGCGCGCAATGAGCAGTTCTTC. Its translation is CAISAPARNEQFF. The V call is TRBV10-3, the J call TRBJ2-1; D gene unclear. V lost 4 bases to trimming and J lost 6 bases, with 10 bases between them. Per germline, CDR1 ENHRY and CDR2 SYGVKD. The CDR3 consists of 13 residues.